A selection of T cell receptor beta chains follows, all from one sample in a study. MiXCR, run by TCRdb on the 5' RACE reads, gives a single entry per CDR3 protein. The repertoire holds about 34,000 distinct CDR3 sequences, with approximately 24% as singletons. Material for sequencing was naive CD4+ T cells sorted from a lymph node. These receptors were taken from a female donor with breast cancer. The CDR3 runs from the conserved cysteine through the conserved F or W. D genes are given only for firm matches. Some rows mark clone size as missing; the rest say once, few, many or name a class of expanded clone.

J | V | size | D | DNA | CDR3
TRBJ1-1 | TRBV3-1 | few | TRBD1 | TGTGCCAGCAGCCCGACAGGGGGGAGGGGGAACACTGAAGCTTTCTTT | CASSPTGGRGNTEAFF
TRBJ2-7 | TRBV10-3 | . | . | TGTGCCAGCAGTTCTGGATCGGCCTCCTACGAGCAGTACTTC | CASSSGSASYEQYF
TRBJ1-2 | TRBV6-1 | . | TRBD1 | TGTGCCAGCAGTGAAGCGCTGGGACAGGGAATAAGGGGCTACACCTTC | CASSEALGQGIRGYTF
TRBJ2-7 | TRBV6-4 | many | TRBD2 | TGTGCCAGCAGCCCCGGGGGGGACTTCGAGCAGTACTTC | CASSPGGDFEQYF
TRBJ1-1 | TRBV18 | many | TRBD1 | TGTGCCAGCTCAGCCGGGACAGGGGATACTGAAGCTTTCTTT | CASSAGTGDTEAFF
TRBJ2-5 | TRBV5-8 | many | TRBD1 | TGTGCCAGCAGCACCCGACAGGGATTTGAGACCCAGTACTTC | CASSTRQGFETQYF
TRBJ2-5 | TRBV13 | . | . | TGTGCCAGCAGCCCCCAGGGGGGGGAGGCCCAGTACTTC | CASSPQGGEAQYF
TRBJ2-6 | TRBV21-1 | . | . | TGTGCCAGCAGCAAACGGGGGCCCCCGGGACCCCAGACGTCACTGGGGGCCAACGTCCTGACTTTC | CASSKRGPPGPQTSLGANVLTF
TRBJ1-5 | TRBV28 | many | TRBD1 | TGTGCCACCGACAGGGATCAGCCCCAGCATTTT | CATDRDQPQHF
TRBJ2-5 | TRBV20-1 | many | TRBD1 | TGCAGTGCTAGACAGGGGGCAGAGACCCAGTACTTC | CSARQGAETQYF
TRBJ2-5 | TRBV20-1 | few | TRBD2 | TGCAGTGCTAGAGATGCGGGAGGGAGGGGCCAAGAGACCCAGTACTTC | CSARDAGGRGQETQYF
TRBJ1-1 | TRBV5-1 | few | . | TGCGCCAGCAGCTTGGATAAATCGACCACTGAAGCTTTCTTT | CASSLDKSTTEAFF
TRBJ1-2 | TRBV20-1 | . | . | TGCAGTACTACGAGACAGGAGGAGTATGGCTACACCTTC | CSTTRQEEYGYTF
TRBJ1-2 | TRBV5-1 | . | TRBD1 | TGCGCCAGCAGCGGAGGGGACAGGATATGGTATGGCTACACCTTC | CASSGGDRIWYGYTF
TRBJ2-7 | TRBV7-2 | . | . | TGTGCCAGCAGCTCCCCGGGACTGATCTACGAGCAGTACTTC | CASSSPGLIYEQYF
TRBJ1-1 | TRBV20-1 | . | . | TGCAGTGCTAGAGCAGGGAGAGACACTGAAGCTTTCTTT | CSARAGRDTEAFF
TRBJ2-3 | TRBV5-1 | few | TRBD1 | TGCGCCAGCAGCTTCTACAGGGGGGCGGACCCAGATACGCAGTATTTT | CASSFYRGADPDTQYF
TRBJ2-7 | TRBV18 | few | . | TGTGCCAGCTCACCACCCGCCAGGGGCTCCTACGAGCAGTACTTC | CASSPPARGSYEQYF
TRBJ1-4 | TRBV9 | . | TRBD1 | TGTGCCAGCAGCGTAGGGGGACAGGGCCATAATGAAAAACTGTTTTTT | CASSVGGQGHNEKLFF
TRBJ1-1 | TRBV5-4 | . | . | TGTGCCAGCAGTCGAGAAACAGGGTTTTCTGAAGCTTTCTTT | CASSRETGFSEAFF
TRBJ2-5 | TRBV20-1 | . | TRBD2 | TGCAGTGCTAGAGATTCTAGCGGGACTGAGACCCAGTACTTC | CSARDSSGTETQYF
TRBJ2-3 | TRBV7-2 | . | TRBD2 | TGTGCCAGCAGCTTACTAGCGGGACCGCAGTATTTT | CASSLLAGPQYF
TRBJ2-4 | TRBV28 | few | TRBD1 | TGTGCCAGCAGTTTGGGACAGGTAGCCAAAAACATTCAGTACTTC | CASSLGQVAKNIQYF
TRBJ2-7 | TRBV6-2/TRBV6-3 | . | . | TGTGCCAGCAGTCACGCCCCGGTGACCGCTCCTTTCGAGCAGTACTTC | CASSHAPVTAPFEQYF
TRBJ2-5 | TRBV27 | . | . | TGTGCCAGCAGTTTAACCCGACAGGTCTCAGGGACCCAGTACTTC | CASSLTRQVSGTQYF
TRBJ2-7 | TRBV7-2 | . | . | TGTGCCAGCAGCACAACTAGCTACGAGCAGTACTTC | CASSTTSYEQYF
TRBJ1-5 | TRBV30 | . | TRBD1 | TGTGCCTGGAGTGTCGCTGCCAGGGGGATCAGCAATCAGCCCCAGCATTTT | CAWSVAARGISNQPQHF